The present entry profiles one TCR beta chain with its context. Its cognate antigen is unknown. One end of the junction fails to match germline, which may point to a read error. This sample stems from a study of tumor-infiltrating lymphocytes in primary liver carcinoma. Whole-study context: The tumors, T1-T3 N0M0 lesions, were roughly 4.2 to 11 cm across. The number of productive TCRbeta reads per sample ranged from roughly 3.5 to 7.13 million and was similar across tissue types. General study findings and limits: Blood had a significantly lower top-250-clone fraction than tumors did (p = 0.039).

CDR3 length: 15 amino acids. Germline CDR1 and CDR2: LGHNT and FRNRAP. Total RNA and DNA came together from about 19-30 mg of bulk tissue without cell sorting. The patients lived with chronic HBV infection and had not yet received any treatment. cDNA specific to TCR beta was made from 500 ng of total RNA, with a constant-region primer employed for priming. Libraries of TCR beta came from three nested multiplex PCR rounds with slightly modified ARM-PCR. Both of the initial two PCR rounds ran for nine to ten cycles and employed TRBV1-TRBV30 forward primers alongside a C-beta reverse primer. TCRdb fed the multiplex PCR reads into MiXCR, producing one record per CDR3 protein. The data hold about 120,000 distinct CDR3 sequences, with around 70% observed a single time.

The chain links TRBV12-5 to TRBJ2-2; D is possibly TRBD1 or TRBD2 (5 bases each). This clonotype originated in a woman aged 55-75 years with primary liver carcinoma and hepatitis B virus infection. Input material: tumor-adjacent normal liver tissue. The CDR3 DNA reads as TGTGCTAGTGGCCAGGGCGGAATTAACACCGGGGAACTGTTTTTT. Translation: CASGQGGINTGELFF.